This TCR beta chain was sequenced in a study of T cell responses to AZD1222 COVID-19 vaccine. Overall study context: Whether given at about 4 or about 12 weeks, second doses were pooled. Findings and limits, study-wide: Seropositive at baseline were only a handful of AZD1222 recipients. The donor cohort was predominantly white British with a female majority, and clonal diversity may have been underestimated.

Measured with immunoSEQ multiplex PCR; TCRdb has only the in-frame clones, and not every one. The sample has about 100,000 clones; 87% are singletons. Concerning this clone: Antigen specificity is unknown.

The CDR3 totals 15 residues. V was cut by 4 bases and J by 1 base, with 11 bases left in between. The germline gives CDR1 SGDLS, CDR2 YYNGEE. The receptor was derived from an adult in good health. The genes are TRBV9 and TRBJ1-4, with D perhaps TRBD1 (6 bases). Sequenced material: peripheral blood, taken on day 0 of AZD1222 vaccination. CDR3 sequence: CASSRDILTNEKLFF. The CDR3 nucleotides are TGTGCCAGCAGCCGGGACATCTTAACTAATGAAAAACTGTTTTTT.